This T cell receptor beta chain is drawn from a study of Graves' ophthalmopathy and Graves' hyperthyroidism. The germline gives CDR1 MDHEN, CDR2 SYDVKM. This CDR3 has 15 residues. Trimming cost V 4 bases and J 11 bases; bases outside gene matches: 10. RNA transcripts were the source from which TCR beta CDR3 regions were amplified. RT-PCR in the first round used HTBI primers; a second-round multiplex PCR followed. MiXCR, applied by TCRdb to the multiplex PCR reads, yields one record per CDR3 protein. The table records over a million distinct CDR3 sequences, around a third of them present only once. Material: peripheral blood or thyroid tissue (not recorded which). The V and J genes are TRBV28 and TRBJ1-6; 8 positions agree with TRBD1. The sequence was obtained from an adult man with Graves' hyperthyroidism. In nucleotides, the CDR3 is TGTGCCAGCAGTTCCCGGACAGGGAATATGCCACCCCTCCACTTT. This codes for CASSSRTGNMPPLHF.